This T cell receptor beta chain came from a study of blood T cell repertoires in COVID-19. Study details: Some COVID-19 samples were acute and others convalescent; all came from the United States, Italy and Spain.

Looked up from germline, CDR1 is GTSNPN and CDR2 is SVGIG (reference sequence). The length of the CDR3 is 14 residues. V shed 7 bases, J shed 4 bases, and the junction held 12 bases outside the gene matches. Per the original methods: Amplification of reference gene primers was used by the study to estimate nucleated cell counts. Using immunoSEQ multiplex PCR, the repertoire was profiled, and TCRdb retains in-frame clones only, with some absent. V and J calls and clone size follow that table, whereas D and trimming were derived from the DNA. The sample gives about half a million clones, 70% to 90% of which show up once; under 4% is in the top ten.

The chain links TRBV30 to TRBJ1-1, with 7 positions matching TRBD1. Sequenced sample: peripheral blood. The clonotype originates from a human donor in a cohort sampled during active COVID-19. CDR3 DNA sequence: TGTGCCTACCAAAGGGACAGCTCAGTCACTGAAGCTTTCTTT. It codes for CAYQRDSSVTEAFF.